This is a list of T cell receptor beta chains from one sample in a study of blood T cell repertoires in COVID-19. Libraries were prepared by immunoSEQ multiplex PCR; TCRdb keeps only in-frame clonotypes and omits some of them. Of tens of thousands of clones in the sample, roughly 87% were seen once. Sequenced material: peripheral blood. These receptors were obtained from a human donor in a cohort sampled during active COVID-19. Each CDR3 is given with its conserved first and last residue. D genes are given only for firm matches. Not every row has a clone size; where given, it reads once, few, many or a size class.

CASRQGAGETQYF,TGTGCCAGCAGGCAGGGGGCAGGGGAGACCCAGTACTTC,NA,TRBD1,TRBJ2-5,TRBV2
CASSKGIVSGTGELFF,TGTGCCAGCTCAAAAGGGATAGTCAGCGGTACCGGGGAGCTGTTTTTT,NA,NA,TRBJ2-2,TRBV18
CASSPQTNYGYTF,TGTGCCAGCAGCCCACAGACTAACTATGGCTACACCTTC,NA,NA,TRBJ1-2,TRBV14
CASSQESTGMHEQFF,TGTGCCAGCAGCCAAGAGAGTACAGGGATGCATGAGCAGTTCTTC,NA,NA,TRBJ2-1,TRBV14
CASSLGGGRAEQYF,TGTGCCAGCAGCCTGGGAGGCGGGAGAGCCGAGCAGTACTTC,NA,TRBD2,TRBJ2-7,TRBV7-2
CASGLVRQGYNEQFF,TGTGCTAGTGGTTTGGTACGTCAGGGTTACAATGAGCAGTTCTTC,NA,NA,TRBJ2-1,TRBV12-5
CASSGTSGGFGELFF,TGTGCCAGCAGTGGGACTAGCGGGGGGTTCGGGGAGCTGTTTTTT,NA,TRBD2,TRBJ2-2,TRBV7-2
CASSVYGGQETQYF,TGCGCCAGCAGCGTTTACGGGGGCCAAGAGACCCAGTACTTC,NA,NA,TRBJ2-5,TRBV5-1
CASRSDSFYNEQFF,TGTGCCAGCAGATCGGACAGCTTCTACAATGAGCAGTTCTTC,NA,NA,TRBJ2-1,TRBV5-4
CASRGEASADTQYF,TGTGCCAGCAGGGGGGAGGCTAGCGCAGATACGCAGTATTTT,NA,NA,TRBJ2-3,TRBV2
CASTPPGTDYGYTF,TGTGCCAGTACCCCTCCCGGGACAGACTATGGCTACACCTTC,NA,TRBD1,TRBJ1-2,TRBV19
CAISEESNQPQHF,TGTGCCATCAGTGAGGAGTCAAATCAGCCCCAGCATTTT,NA,NA,TRBJ1-5,TRBV10-3
CASMHPGQGIRDTQYF,TGTGCCAGCATGCACCCGGGACAGGGAATCAGAGATACGCAGTATTTT,NA,TRBD1,TRBJ2-3,TRBV2
CANLKGGEKKIYGYTF,TGCGCCAACCTTAAAGGGGGTGAAAAGAAGATCTATGGCTACACCTTC,NA,NA,TRBJ1-2,TRBV5-1
CASSFGVDSNQPQHF,TGTGCCAGCAGCTTCGGTGTAGATAGCAATCAGCCCCAGCATTTT,once,NA,TRBJ1-5,TRBV7-8
CASSLRRESSDTQYF,TGTGCCAGCAGCTTACGACGGGAGAGTTCAGATACGCAGTATTTT,NA,NA,TRBJ2-3,TRBV11-3
CASSLGDRTNNEQFF,TGCGCCAGCAGCTTGGGTGACAGAACCAACAATGAGCAGTTCTTC,NA,NA,TRBJ2-1,TRBV5-1
CASSVRDRGYHEQYF,TGTGCCAGCAGCGTCCGGGACAGGGGATACCACGAGCAGTACTTC,NA,TRBD1,TRBJ2-7,TRBV9
CASSVNRANTEAFF,TGCGCCAGCAGCGTCAACAGGGCAAACACTGAAGCTTTCTTT,NA,NA,TRBJ1-1,TRBV5-1
CASSLRTSGSTDTQYF,TGCGCCAGCAGCCTCCGGACTAGCGGGAGCACAGATACGCAGTATTTT,NA,TRBD2,TRBJ2-3,TRBV5-1
CAWSLGGGGTGYEQYF,TGTGCCTGGAGTCTTGGGGGCGGGGGAACTGGCTACGAGCAGTACTTC,NA,NA,TRBJ2-7,TRBV30
CASSLSGTSGGEQYF,TGCGCCAGCAGCCTGTCTGGTACTAGCGGGGGAGAGCAGTACTTC,NA,TRBD2,TRBJ2-7,TRBV5-1
CASSELAGAGLQETQYF,TGCGCCAGCAGTGAGCTAGCGGGAGCGGGGTTACAAGAGACCCAGTACTTC,NA,TRBD2,TRBJ2-5,TRBV10-1
CASSNGPGVAYEQYF,TGTGCCAGTAGCAACGGACCAGGGGTCGCCTACGAGCAGTACTTC,NA,NA,TRBJ2-7,TRBV19
CASSLVAGGQREQYF,TGCGCCAGCAGCTTGGTGGCAGGGGGCCAGCGGGAGCAGTACTTC,few,TRBD1,TRBJ2-7,TRBV5-1
CASSLWGLAANNEQFF,TGTGCCAGCAGTTTATGGGGACTAGCGGCCAACAATGAGCAGTTCTTC,few,TRBD2,TRBJ2-1,TRBV27
CASSQDFLAGGQTQYF,TGCGCCAGCAGCCAAGATTTCCTAGCGGGGGGTCAGACCCAGTACTTC,NA,TRBD2,TRBJ2-5,TRBV4-1